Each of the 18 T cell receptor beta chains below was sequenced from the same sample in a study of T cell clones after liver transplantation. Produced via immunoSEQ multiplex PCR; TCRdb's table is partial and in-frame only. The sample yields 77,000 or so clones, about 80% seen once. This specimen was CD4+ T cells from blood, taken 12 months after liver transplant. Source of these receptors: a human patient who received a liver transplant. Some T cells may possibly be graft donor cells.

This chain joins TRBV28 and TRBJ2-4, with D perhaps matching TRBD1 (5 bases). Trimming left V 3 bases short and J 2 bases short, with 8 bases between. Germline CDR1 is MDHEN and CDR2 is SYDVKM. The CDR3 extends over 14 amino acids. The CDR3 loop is CASSFQGTKNIQYF. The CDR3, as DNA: TGTGCCAGCAGTTTTCAGGGAACCAAAAACATTCAGTACTTC. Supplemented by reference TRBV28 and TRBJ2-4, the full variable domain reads DVKVTQSSRYLVKRTGEKVFLECVQDMDHENMFWYRQDPGLGLRLIYFSYDVKMKEKGDIPEGYSVSREKKERFSLILESASTNQTSMYLCASSFQGTKNIQYFGAGTRLSVL.

This CDR3 reads CASSHTGGRENIQYF. The CDR3 nucleotides are TGTGCCAGTAGTCACACCGGAGGAAGGGAGAACATTCAGTACTTC. This chain connects TRBV19 to TRBJ2-4; tentative D call: TRBD2 (5 bases). Germline CDR1 is LNHDA and CDR2 is SQIVND (reference sequence). V was clipped by 5 bases and J by 7 bases, with 18 bases between them. The CDR3 totals 15 residues.

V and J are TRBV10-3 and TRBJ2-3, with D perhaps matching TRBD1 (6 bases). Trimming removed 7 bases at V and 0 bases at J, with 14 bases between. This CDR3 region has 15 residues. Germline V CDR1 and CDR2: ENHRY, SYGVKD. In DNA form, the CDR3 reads TGTGCCATCAAAAGGGGGACCGATAGCACAGATACGCAGTATTTT. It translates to CAIKRGTDSTDTQYF.

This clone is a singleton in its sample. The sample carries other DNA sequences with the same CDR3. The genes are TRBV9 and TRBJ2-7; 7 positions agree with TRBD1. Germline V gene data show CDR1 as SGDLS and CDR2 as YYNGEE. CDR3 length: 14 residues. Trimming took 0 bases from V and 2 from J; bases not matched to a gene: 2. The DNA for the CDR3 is TGTGCCAGCAGCGTAGGGCAGGGGGCCTACGAGCAGTACTTC. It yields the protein CASSVGQGAYEQYF.

The CDR3 nucleotides read TGTGCCAGTAGTATGGGCCACGAGCAGTACTTC. This codes for CASSMGHEQYF. The chain recombines TRBV19 with TRBJ2-7, with D hard to call. Trimming removed 3 bases from V and 5 bases from J, with 5 bases in between. The CDR3 spans 11 residues. The germline V gene has CDR1 LNHDA and CDR2 SQIVND (reference sequence).

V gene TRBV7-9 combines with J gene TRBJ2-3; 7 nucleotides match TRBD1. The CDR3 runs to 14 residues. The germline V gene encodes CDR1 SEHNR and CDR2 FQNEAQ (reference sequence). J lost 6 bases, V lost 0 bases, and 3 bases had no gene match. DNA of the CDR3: TGTGCCAGCAGCTTAGCGGACAGGCTGGATACGCAGTATTTT. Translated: CASSLADRLDTQYF.

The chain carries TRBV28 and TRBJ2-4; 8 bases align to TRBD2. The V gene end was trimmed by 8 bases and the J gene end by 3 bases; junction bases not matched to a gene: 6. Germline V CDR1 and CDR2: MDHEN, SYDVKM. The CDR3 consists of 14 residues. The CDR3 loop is CASSGGLGKNIQYF. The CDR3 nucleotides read TGTGCCAGCTCGGGGGGGCTGGGCAAAAACATTCAGTACTTC.

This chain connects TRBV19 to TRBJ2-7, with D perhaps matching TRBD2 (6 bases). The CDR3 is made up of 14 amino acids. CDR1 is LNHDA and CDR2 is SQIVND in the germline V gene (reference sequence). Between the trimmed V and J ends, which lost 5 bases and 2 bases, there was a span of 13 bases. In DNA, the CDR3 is TGTGCCAGTAGTCCGGGGGATCGCCCCTACGAGCAGTACTTC. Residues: CASSPGDRPYEQYF.

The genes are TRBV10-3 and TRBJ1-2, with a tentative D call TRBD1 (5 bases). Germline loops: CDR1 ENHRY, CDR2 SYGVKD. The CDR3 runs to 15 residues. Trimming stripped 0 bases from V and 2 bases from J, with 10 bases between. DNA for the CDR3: TGTGCCATCAGTGAGTCTTACGGGGGGAACTATGGCTACACCTTC. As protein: CAISESYGGNYGYTF.

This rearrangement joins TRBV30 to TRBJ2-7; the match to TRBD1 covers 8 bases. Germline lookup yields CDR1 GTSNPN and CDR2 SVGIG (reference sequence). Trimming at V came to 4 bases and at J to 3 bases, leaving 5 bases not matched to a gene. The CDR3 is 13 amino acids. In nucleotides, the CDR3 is TGTGCCTGGACCCGACAGGGGAGCTACGAGCAGTACTTC. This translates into CAWTRQGSYEQYF.

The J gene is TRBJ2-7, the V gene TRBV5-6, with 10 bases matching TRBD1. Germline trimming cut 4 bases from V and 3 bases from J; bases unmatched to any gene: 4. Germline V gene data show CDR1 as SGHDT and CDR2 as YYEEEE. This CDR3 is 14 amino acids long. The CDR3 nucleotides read TGTGCCAGCAGCCCGACAGGGGGCGTCTACGAGCAGTACTTC. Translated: CASSPTGGVYEQYF.

The chain's CDR3 is CASSLAQVGGSSSDEQFF. CDR3 DNA: TGCGCCAGCAGCTTGGCCCAGGTGGGGGGGAGTTCATCCGATGAGCAGTTCTTC. The chain employs TRBV5-1 and TRBJ2-1, with 7 bases aligning to TRBD2. V was pared by 0 bases and J by 8 bases, with 17 bases of the junction left unmatched. CDR3 size: 18 residues. The germline V gene encodes CDR1 SGHRS and CDR2 YFSETQ.

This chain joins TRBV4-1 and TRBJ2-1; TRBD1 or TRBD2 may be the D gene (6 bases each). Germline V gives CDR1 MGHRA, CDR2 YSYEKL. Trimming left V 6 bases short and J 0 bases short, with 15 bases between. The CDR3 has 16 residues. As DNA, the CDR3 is TGCGCCAGCAGGGATCGAGGGGGGAGCTCCTACAATGAGCAGTTCTTC. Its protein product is CASRDRGGSSYNEQFF.

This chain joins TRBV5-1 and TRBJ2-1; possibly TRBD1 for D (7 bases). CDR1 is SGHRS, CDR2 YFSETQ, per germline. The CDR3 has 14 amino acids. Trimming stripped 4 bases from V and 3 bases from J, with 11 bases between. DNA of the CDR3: TGCGCCAGCAGCGGCGGGGACAGCTACAATGAGCAGTTCTTC. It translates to CASSGGDSYNEQFF.

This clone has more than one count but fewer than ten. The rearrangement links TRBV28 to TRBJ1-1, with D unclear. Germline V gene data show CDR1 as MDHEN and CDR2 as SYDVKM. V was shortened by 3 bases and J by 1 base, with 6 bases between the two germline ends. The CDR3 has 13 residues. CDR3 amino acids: CASSLPGNTEAFF. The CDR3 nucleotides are TGTGCCAGCAGTTTGCCAGGGAACACTGAAGCTTTCTTT.

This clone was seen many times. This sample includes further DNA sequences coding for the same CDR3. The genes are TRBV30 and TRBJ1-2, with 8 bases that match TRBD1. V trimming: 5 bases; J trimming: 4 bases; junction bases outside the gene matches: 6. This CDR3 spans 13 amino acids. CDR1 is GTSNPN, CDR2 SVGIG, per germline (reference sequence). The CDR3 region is CAWSRDRPYGYTF. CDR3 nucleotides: TGTGCCTGGTCCCGGGACAGGCCCTATGGCTACACCTTC. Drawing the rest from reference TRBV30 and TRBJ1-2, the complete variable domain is SQTIHQWPATLVQPVGSPLSLECTVEGTSNPNLYWYRQAAGRGLQLLFYSVGIGQISSEVPQNLSASRPQDRQFILSSKKLLLSDSGFYLCAWSRDRPYGYTFGSGTRLTVV.

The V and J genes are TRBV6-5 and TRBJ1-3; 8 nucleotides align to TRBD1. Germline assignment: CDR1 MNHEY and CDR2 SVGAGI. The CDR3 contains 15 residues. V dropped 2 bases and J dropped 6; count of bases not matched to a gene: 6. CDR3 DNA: TGTGCCAGCAGTTACCAGGGGGCAGGGGAAAACACCATATATTTT. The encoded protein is CASSYQGAGENTIYF.

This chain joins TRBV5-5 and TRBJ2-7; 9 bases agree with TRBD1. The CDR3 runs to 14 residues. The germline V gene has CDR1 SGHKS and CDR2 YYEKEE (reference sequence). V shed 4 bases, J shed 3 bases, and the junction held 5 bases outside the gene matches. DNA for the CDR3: TGTGCCAGCAGCCCCCGACAGGGGGGCTACGAGCAGTACTTC. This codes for CASSPRQGGYEQYF.